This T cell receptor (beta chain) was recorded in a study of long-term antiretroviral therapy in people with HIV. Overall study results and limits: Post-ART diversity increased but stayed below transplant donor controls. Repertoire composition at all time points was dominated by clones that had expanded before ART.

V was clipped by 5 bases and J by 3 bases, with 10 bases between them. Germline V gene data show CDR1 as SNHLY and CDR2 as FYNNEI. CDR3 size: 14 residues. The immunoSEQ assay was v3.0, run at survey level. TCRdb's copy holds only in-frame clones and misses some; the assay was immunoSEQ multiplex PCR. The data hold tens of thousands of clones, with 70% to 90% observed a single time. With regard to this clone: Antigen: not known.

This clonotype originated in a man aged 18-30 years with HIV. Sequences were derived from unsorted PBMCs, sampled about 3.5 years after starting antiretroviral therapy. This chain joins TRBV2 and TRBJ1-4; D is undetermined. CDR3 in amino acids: CASSSSAANEKLFF. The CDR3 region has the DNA TGTGCCAGCAGTAGCAGCGCAGCTAATGAAAAACTGTTTTTT.